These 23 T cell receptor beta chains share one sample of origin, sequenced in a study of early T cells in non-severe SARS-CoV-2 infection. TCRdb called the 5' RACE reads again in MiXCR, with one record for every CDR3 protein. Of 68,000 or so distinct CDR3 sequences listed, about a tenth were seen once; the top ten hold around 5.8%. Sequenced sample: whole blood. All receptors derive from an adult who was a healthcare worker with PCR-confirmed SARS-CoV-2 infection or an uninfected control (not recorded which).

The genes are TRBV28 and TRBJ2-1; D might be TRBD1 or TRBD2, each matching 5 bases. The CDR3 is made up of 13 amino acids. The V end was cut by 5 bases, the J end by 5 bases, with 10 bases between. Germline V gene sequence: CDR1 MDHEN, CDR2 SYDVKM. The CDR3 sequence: CASSTGGHNEQFF. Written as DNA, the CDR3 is TGTGCCAGCAGTACTGGGGGACACAATGAGCAGTTCTTC. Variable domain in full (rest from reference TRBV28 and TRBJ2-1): DVKVTQSSRYLVKRTGEKVFLECVQDMDHENMFWYRQDPGLGLRLIYFSYDVKMKEKGDIPEGYSVSREKKERFSLILESASTNQTSMYLCASSTGGHNEQFFGPGTRLTVL.

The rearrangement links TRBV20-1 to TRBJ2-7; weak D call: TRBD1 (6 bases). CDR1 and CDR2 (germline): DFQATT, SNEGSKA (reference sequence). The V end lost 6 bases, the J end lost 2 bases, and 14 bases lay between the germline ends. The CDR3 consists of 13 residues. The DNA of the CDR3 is TGCAGTGCATCCGGGACACCCGCCTACGAGCAGTACTTC. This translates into CSASGTPAYEQYF.

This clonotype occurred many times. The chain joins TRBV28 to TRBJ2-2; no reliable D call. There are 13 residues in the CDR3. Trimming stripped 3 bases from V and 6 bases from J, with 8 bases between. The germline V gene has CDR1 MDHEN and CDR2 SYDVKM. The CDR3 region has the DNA TGTGCCAGCAGTTTGAGTTCGGCCGGGGAGCTGTTTTTT. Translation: CASSLSSAGELFF.

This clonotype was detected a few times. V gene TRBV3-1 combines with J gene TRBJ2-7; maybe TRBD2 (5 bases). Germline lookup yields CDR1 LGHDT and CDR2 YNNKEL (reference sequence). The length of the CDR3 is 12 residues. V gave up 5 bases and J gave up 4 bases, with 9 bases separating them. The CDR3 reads CASSSRVYEQYF. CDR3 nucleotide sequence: TGTGCCAGCAGCTCGCGGGTGTACGAGCAGTACTTC.

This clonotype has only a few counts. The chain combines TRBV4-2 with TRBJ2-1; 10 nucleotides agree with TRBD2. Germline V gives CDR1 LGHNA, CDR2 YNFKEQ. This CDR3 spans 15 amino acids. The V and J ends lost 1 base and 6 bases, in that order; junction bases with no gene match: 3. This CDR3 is CASSQVAGGANEQFF. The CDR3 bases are TGTGCCAGCAGCCAAGTAGCGGGAGGAGCCAATGAGCAGTTCTTC.

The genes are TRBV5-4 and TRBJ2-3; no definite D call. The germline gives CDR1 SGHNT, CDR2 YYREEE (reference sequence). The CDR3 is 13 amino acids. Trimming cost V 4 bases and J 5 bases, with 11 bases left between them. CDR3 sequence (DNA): TGTGCCAGCAGCGGGAACAGAGGAGATACGCAGTATTTT. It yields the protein CASSGNRGDTQYF. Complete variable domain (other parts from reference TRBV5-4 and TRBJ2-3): ETGVTQSPTHLIKTRGQQVTLRCSSQSGHNTVSWYQQALGQGPQFIFQYYREEENGRGNFPPRFSGLQFPNYSSELNVNALELDDSALYLCASSGNRGDTQYFGPGTRLTVL.

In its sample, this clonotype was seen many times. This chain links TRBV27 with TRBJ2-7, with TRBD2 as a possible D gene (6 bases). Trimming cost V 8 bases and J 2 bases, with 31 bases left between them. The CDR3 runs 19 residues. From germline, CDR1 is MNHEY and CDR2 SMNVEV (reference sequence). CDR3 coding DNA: TGTGCCAGCGGACGACTGAACCCCCGGGACTCTGCCCGGACCTACGAGCAGTACTTC. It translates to CASGRLNPRDSARTYEQYF.

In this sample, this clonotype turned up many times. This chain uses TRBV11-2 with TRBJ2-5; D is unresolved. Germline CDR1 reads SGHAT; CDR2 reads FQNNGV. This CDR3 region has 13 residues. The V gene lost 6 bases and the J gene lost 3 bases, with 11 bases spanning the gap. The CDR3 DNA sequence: TGTGCCAGCAGTCATAAGACAAAAGAGACCCAGTACTTC. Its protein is CASSHKTKETQYF.

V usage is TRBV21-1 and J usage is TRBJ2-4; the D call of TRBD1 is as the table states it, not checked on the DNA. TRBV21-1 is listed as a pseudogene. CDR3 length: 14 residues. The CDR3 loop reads CASSQDRAKNIQYF. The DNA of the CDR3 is TGTGCCAGCAGCCAGGACAGAGCCAAAAACATTCAGTACTTC.

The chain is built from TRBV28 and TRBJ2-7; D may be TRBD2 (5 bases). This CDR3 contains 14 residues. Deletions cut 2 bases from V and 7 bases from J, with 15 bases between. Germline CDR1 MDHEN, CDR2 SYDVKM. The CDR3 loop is CASSLRTLFEEQYF. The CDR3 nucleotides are TGTGCCAGCAGTTTAAGGACTTTGTTTGAAGAGCAGTACTTC.

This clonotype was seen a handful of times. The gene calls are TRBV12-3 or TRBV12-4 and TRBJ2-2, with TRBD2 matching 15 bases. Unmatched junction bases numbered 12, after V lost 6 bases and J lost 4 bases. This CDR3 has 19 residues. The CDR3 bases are TGTGCCAGCAGCACCACAAGGGGACTAGCGGGAGGAAGCACCGGGGAGCTGTTTTTT. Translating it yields CASSTTRGLAGGSTGELFF.

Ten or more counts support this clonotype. CDR3 protein: CASSYVAAGGGGTQYF. The CDR3 nucleotides are TGTGCCAGCAGTTACGTAGCGGCGGGAGGAGGGGGTACGCAGTATTTT. The chain combines TRBV6-6 with TRBJ2-3; TRBD2 matches 8 bases. CDR1 and CDR2 from the germline V gene are MNHNY and SVGAGI (reference sequence). V shed 2 bases and J 8 bases; nucleotides not matched to a gene: 12. The CDR3 has 16 residues.

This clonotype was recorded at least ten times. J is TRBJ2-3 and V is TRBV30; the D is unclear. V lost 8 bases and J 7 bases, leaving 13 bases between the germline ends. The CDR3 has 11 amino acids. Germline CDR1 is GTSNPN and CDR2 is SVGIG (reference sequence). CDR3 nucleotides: TGTGCCGGGCAAACGCTCCATACGCAGTATTTT. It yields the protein CAGQTLHTQYF.

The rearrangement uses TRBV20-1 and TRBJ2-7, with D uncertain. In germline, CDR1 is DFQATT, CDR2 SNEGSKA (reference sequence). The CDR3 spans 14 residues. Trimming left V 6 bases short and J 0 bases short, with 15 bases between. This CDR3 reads CSARSIESSYEQYF. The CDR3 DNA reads TGCAGTGCGCGCTCCATTGAGAGCTCCTACGAGCAGTACTTC.

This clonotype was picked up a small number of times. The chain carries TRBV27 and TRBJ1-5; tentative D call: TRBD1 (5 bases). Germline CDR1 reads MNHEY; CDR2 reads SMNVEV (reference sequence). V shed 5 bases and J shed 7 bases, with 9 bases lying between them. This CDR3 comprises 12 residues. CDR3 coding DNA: TGTGCCAGCAGTCCCGACAGCCAGCCCCAGCATTTT. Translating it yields CASSPDSQPQHF.

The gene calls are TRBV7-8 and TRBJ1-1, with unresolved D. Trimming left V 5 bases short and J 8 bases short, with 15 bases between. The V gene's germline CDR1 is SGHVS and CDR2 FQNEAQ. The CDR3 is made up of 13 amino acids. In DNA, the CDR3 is TGTGCCAGCAGCCCAGAGGGCGGGGAAGAAGCTTTCTTT. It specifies CASSPEGGEEAFF.

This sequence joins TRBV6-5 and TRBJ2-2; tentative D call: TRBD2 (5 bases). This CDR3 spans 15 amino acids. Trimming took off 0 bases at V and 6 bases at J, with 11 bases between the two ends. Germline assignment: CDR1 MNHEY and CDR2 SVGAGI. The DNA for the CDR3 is TGTGCCAGCAGTTACTCGGGGAGTGTGGCCGGGGAGCTGTTTTTT. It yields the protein CASSYSGSVAGELFF.

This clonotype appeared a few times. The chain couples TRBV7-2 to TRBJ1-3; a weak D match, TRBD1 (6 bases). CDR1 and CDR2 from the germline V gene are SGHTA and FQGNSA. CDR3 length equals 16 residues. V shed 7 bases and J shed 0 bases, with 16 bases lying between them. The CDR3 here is CASTLKGGYSGNTIYF. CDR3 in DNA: TGTGCCAGCACCCTAAAGGGGGGTTACTCTGGAAACACCATATATTTT.

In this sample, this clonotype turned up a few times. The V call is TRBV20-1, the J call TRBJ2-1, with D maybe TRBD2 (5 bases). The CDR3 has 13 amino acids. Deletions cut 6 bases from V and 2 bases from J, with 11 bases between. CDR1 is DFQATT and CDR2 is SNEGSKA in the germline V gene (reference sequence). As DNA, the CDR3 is TGCAGTGCGAATCTCGGGACCTACAATGAGCAGTTCTTC. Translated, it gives CSANLGTYNEQFF.

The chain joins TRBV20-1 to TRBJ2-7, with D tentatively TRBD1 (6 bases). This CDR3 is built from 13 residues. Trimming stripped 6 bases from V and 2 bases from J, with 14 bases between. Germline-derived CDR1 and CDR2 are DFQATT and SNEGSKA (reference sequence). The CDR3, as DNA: TGCAGTGCAACACAGGGCAGCACCTACGAGCAGTACTTC. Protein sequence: CSATQGSTYEQYF.

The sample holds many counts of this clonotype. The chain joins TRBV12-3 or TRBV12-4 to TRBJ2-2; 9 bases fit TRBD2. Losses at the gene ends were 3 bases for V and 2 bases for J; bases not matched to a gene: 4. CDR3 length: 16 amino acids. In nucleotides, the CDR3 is TGTGCCAGCAGTTTCCGTAGCGGGAGAAACACCGGGGAGCTGTTTTTT. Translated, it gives CASSFRSGRNTGELFF.

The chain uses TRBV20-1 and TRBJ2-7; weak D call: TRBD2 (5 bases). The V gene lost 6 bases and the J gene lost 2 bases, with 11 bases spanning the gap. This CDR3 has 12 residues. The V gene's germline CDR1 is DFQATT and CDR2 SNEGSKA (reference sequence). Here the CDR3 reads CSAKDSTYEQYF. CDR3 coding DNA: TGCAGTGCCAAGGACTCCACCTACGAGCAGTACTTC.

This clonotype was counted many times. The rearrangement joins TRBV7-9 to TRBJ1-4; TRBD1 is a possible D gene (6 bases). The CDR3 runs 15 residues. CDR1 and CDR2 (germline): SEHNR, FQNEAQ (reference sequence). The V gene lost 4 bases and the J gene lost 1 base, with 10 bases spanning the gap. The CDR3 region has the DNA TGTGCCAGCAGCTCGTTACAGGGAACTAATGAAAAACTGTTTTTT. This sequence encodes CASSSLQGTNEKLFF.